The 17 T cell receptor beta chains listed next were all sequenced from one sample in a study of blood T cell repertoires in COVID-19. Method: immunoSEQ multiplex PCR; TCRdb's copy keeps in-frame clones and lacks some. The sample has roughly 230,000 clones, around four fifths seen once. Sequenced: peripheral blood. The origin of the receptors is a middle-aged man with active or convalescent COVID-19.

The chain recombines TRBV29-1 with TRBJ2-1; D call uncertain. Germline values: CDR1 SQVTM, CDR2 ANQGSEA. The CDR3 consists of 10 residues. Deletions cut 7 bases from V and 10 bases from J, with 11 bases between. The CDR3 region is CSAITEEQFF. In DNA, the CDR3 is TGCAGCGCAATCACCGAGGAGCAGTTCTTC.

The chain recombines TRBV19 with TRBJ2-3; 9 bases align to TRBD2. Germline V lookup: CDR1 LNHDA, CDR2 SQIVND (reference sequence). CDR3 size: 16 residues. J gave up 5 bases and V 5 bases, and 11 bases lay outside the gene matches. CDR3 amino acids: CASSVRGREGKDTQYF. In nucleotides, the CDR3 is TGTGCCAGTAGTGTCCGTGGGCGGGAGGGGAAAGATACGCAGTATTTT.

V and J are TRBV30 and TRBJ1-2; TRBD1 might be the D (6 bases). Germline loops: CDR1 GTSNPN, CDR2 SVGIG (reference sequence). Trimming shortened V by 5 bases and J by 10 bases, and 14 bases separated the two germline ends. The CDR3 consists of 11 residues. DNA for the CDR3: TGTGCCTGGGACAGGTTGAATTTCTACACCTTC. As protein: CAWDRLNFYTF.

The chain combines TRBV24-1 with TRBJ2-1; a possible D gene is TRBD2 (6 bases). Looked up from germline, CDR1 is KGHDR and CDR2 is SFDVKD. The CDR3 sequence is 16 residues long. V lost 2 bases and J lost 0, with 10 bases in between. CDR3 sequence reads: CATSDSLTSSYNEQFF. The DNA of the CDR3 is TGTGCCACCAGTGATTCCTTGACTAGCTCCTACAATGAGCAGTTCTTC.

This clone was detected only a few times. This sequence joins TRBV7-6 and TRBJ2-2; tentative D call: TRBD1 (6 bases). The V end lost 5 bases, the J end lost 4 bases, and 11 bases lay between the germline ends. This CDR3 spans 14 amino acids. Germline-derived CDR1 and CDR2 are SGHVS and FNYEAQ. CDR3 DNA: TGTGCCAGCAGCCTCAACAGGGTCACCGGGGAGCTGTTTTTT. It is translated as CASSLNRVTGELFF.

This rearrangement joins TRBV6-6 to TRBJ1-5; D gene unclear. V dropped 2 bases and J dropped 4 bases, with 9 bases sitting between them. The length of the CDR3 is 14 residues. CDR1 and CDR2 (germline): MNHNY, SVGAGI (reference sequence). DNA for the CDR3: TGTGCCAGCAGTTACGATACGGGGAATCAGCCCCAGCATTTT. Residues: CASSYDTGNQPQHF.

The J gene is TRBJ2-2, the V gene TRBV9; TRBD2 is a possible D gene (5 bases). V lost 4 bases to trimming and J lost 5 bases, with 9 bases between them. There are 13 residues in the CDR3. Germline lookup yields CDR1 SGDLS and CDR2 YYNGEE. The chain's CDR3 is CASSLLVTGELFF. DNA of the CDR3: TGTGCCAGCAGCTTACTAGTTACCGGGGAGCTGTTTTTT.

V and J are TRBV30 and TRBJ1-5; D may be TRBD1 (5 bases). The ends were cut back, 2 bases at V and 7 bases at J, with 15 bases in the middle. The CDR3 contains 14 residues. Germline V lookup: CDR1 GTSNPN, CDR2 SVGIG (reference sequence). The CDR3 nucleotides are TGTGCCTGGAGTCGACAGACCGGTGGACAGCCCCAGCATTTT. Translated: CAWSRQTGGQPQHF.

The chain carries TRBV24-1 and TRBJ1-5; 8 positions match TRBD1. This CDR3 has 15 amino acids. Per germline, CDR1 KGHDR and CDR2 SFDVKD. The trim removed 3 bases at V and 1 base at J, leaving 1 base unmatched. Here the CDR3 reads CATSDDRGSNQPQHF. CDR3 in DNA: TGTGCCACCAGTGATGACAGGGGAAGCAATCAGCCCCAGCATTTT.

V usage is TRBV30 and J usage is TRBJ1-2, with D perhaps TRBD1 (6 bases). The CDR3 has 12 residues. V was pared by 0 bases and J by 7 bases, with 9 bases between. CDR1 GTSNPN and CDR2 SVGIG come from the germline V gene (reference sequence). CDR3 in DNA: TGTGCCTGGAGTGTAGGGGGGGCTGGCTACACCTTC. Encoded protein: CAWSVGGAGYTF.

J is TRBJ1-2 and V is TRBV19, with TRBD1 matching 9 bases. The CDR3 is made up of 14 amino acids. CDR1 is LNHDA, CDR2 SQIVND, per germline (reference sequence). Trimming took 6 bases from V and 5 from J; bases not matched to a gene: 7. Here the CDR3 DNA reads TGTGCCAGTAGCTCCGGGACAGGGAAATATGGCTACACCTTC. Translating gives CASSSGTGKYGYTF.

The chain links TRBV11-1 to TRBJ1-2; TRBD1 agrees at 7 bases. The CDR3 runs 15 residues. Trimming removed 5 bases from V and 3 bases from J; junction bases left unmatched: 9. Germline loops: CDR1 SGHAT, CDR2 FQDESV (reference sequence). The CDR3 loop reads CASSPSDRADYGYTF. CDR3 in DNA: TGTGCCAGCAGCCCAAGTGACAGGGCGGACTATGGCTACACCTTC.

The chain links TRBV11-3 to TRBJ1-1; D unresolved. Deletions cut 3 bases from V and 4 bases from J, with 6 bases between. This CDR3 is built from 12 residues. Germline values: CDR1 SGHNT, CDR2 YENEEA. CDR3 residues: CASSFEGTEAFF. The CDR3, as DNA: TGTGCCAGCAGCTTTGAGGGCACTGAAGCTTTCTTT.

V is TRBV5-1 and J is TRBJ1-2; D is perhaps TRBD1 (6 bases). The CDR3 spans 15 residues. Trimming took 6 bases from V and 6 from J, leaving 21 bases between them. CDR1 and CDR2 from the germline V gene are SGHRS and YFSETQ. The CDR3, as DNA: TGCGCCAGCACCCTAGCCCGGACAGCCAAGGATGGCTACACCTTC. This sequence encodes CASTLARTAKDGYTF.

The chain has TRBV4-1 and TRBJ2-7; D is possibly TRBD2 (6 bases). CDR3 length: 18 residues. Per the germline V gene, CDR1 is MGHRA and CDR2 is YSYEKL. The V end lost 1 base, the J end lost 0 bases, and 19 bases lay between the germline ends. The CDR3 DNA reads as TGCGCCAGCAGCCAAGGGGCCCCCGGTAGCGGAGACTCCTACGAGCAGTACTTC. Protein product: CASSQGAPGSGDSYEQYF.

This clone was found many times. The chain carries TRBV7-9 and TRBJ2-1, with a possible D match to TRBD1 (5 bases). V lost 2 bases to trimming and J lost 4 bases, with 6 bases between them. CDR3 length: 13 residues. CDR1 is SEHNR, CDR2 FQNEAQ, per germline (reference sequence). The CDR3 spells CASSLQGYNEQFF. In DNA, the CDR3 is TGTGCCAGCAGCTTACAGGGTTACAATGAGCAGTTCTTC.

This sequence joins TRBV18 and TRBJ1-6; 7 nucleotides match TRBD1. Looked up from germline, CDR1 is KGHSH and CDR2 is LQKENI. CDR3 length: 17 amino acids. The trim removed 6 bases at V and 9 bases at J, leaving 17 bases unmatched. The CDR3 sequence is CASSRRYGQETGSPLHF. The CDR3 DNA is TGTGCCAGCTCCCGGAGGTATGGACAGGAGACCGGTTCACCCCTCCACTTT.